Each of the 12 T cell receptor beta chains below was sequenced from the same sample in a study of blood T cell repertoires in COVID-19 (dated by TCRdb to 2019 to 2021). The receptor library was made with the immunoSEQ multiplex PCR assay. TCRdb re-hosts the immuneACCESS table, in-frame sequences only. Its copies lack some clones; in the studies checked, an unresolved V gene accounts for under half of them, and the cause for the rest is not known. This sample has around 320,000 clones in its table, and roughly 90% of those were observed once. The ten largest clonotypes hold around 3.9% of the sample. Sequencing input: PBMCs or T cells enriched from blood (not recorded which). These receptors all come from a woman aged 30 to 39 who had been exposed to COVID-19.

The CDR3 spells CASSLDGGLNSGNTIYF. DNA for the CDR3: TGTGCCAGCAGCTTAGATGGGGGACTGAACTCTGGAAACACCATATATTTT. The V gene is TRBV7-2, the J gene TRBJ1-3; a possible D gene is TRBD1 (5 bases). Per germline, CDR1 SGHTA and CDR2 FQGNSA. The CDR3 contains 17 residues. V lost 1 base and J lost 0, with 13 bases in between.

The V gene is TRBV9, the J gene TRBJ1-3; possible D gene TRBD1, 6 bases. CDR3 length: 15 residues. Looked up from germline, CDR1 is SGDLS and CDR2 is YYNGEE. Trimming stripped 4 bases from V and 0 bases from J, with 11 bases between. The CDR3, as DNA: TGTGCCAGCAGCCCCAGACAGGCCTCTGGAAACACCATATATTTT. It translates to CASSPRQASGNTIYF.

The chain recombines TRBV14 with TRBJ2-3; D may be TRBD1 (6 bases). From germline, CDR1 is SGHDN and CDR2 FVKESK. The CDR3 runs to 15 residues. V dropped 1 base and J dropped 3 bases, with 11 bases sitting between them. The DNA of the CDR3 is TGTGCCAGCAGCCAAGGAGCCAGGGGAACAGATACGCAGTATTTT. It encodes CASSQGARGTDTQYF.

This chain joins TRBV7-9 and TRBJ2-3; D possibly corresponds to TRBD2 (6 bases). Germline V CDR1 and CDR2: SEHNR, FQNEAQ (reference sequence). This CDR3 is 14 amino acids long. Trimming shortened V by 3 bases and J by 1 base, and 8 bases separated the two germline ends. CDR3 in DNA: TGTGCCAGCAGCTTGGGGGGTCGCACAGATACGCAGTATTTT. Translation gives CASSLGGRTDTQYF.

This clone is a singleton in its sample. CDR3 protein: CASSKGQGGTGELFF. The CDR3 DNA sequence: TGCGCCAGCAGCAAGGGACAAGGGGGCACCGGGGAGCTGTTTTTT. The chain has TRBV5-1 and TRBJ2-2; D might be TRBD1 (6 bases). Germline lookup yields CDR1 SGHRS and CDR2 YFSETQ. There are 15 residues in the CDR3. With 4 bases removed from V and 4 bases from J, the gap between germline ends came to 14 bases.

The chain couples TRBV11-2 to TRBJ2-7, with 7 bases fitting TRBD1. The J segment lost 6 bases and the V segment lost 8 bases, leaving 13 bases of the junction unmatched. The CDR3 consists of 14 residues. Germline values: CDR1 SGHAT, CDR2 FQNNGV. CDR3 DNA: TGTGCCAGCCAGCTAGACAGGGAGTCGGGCGAGCAGTACTTC. Amino acids: CASQLDRESGEQYF. The whole variable domain, filled in from reference TRBV11-2 and TRBJ2-7, reads EAGVAQSPRYKIIEKRQSVAFWCNPISGHATLYWYQQILGQGPKLLIQFQNNGVVDDSQLPKDRFSAERLKGVDSTLKIQPAKLEDSAVYLCASQLDRESGEQYFGPGTRLTVT.

The chain links TRBV7-3 to TRBJ2-7; TRBD1 matches at 7 bases. The CDR3 totals 14 residues. J lost 2 bases, V lost 6 bases, and 7 bases had no gene match. Germline V gives CDR1 SGHTA, CDR2 FQGTGA. The chain's CDR3 is CASSLSGQPYEQYF. CDR3 bases: TGTGCCAGCAGTTTATCGGGACAGCCCTACGAGCAGTACTTC. The whole variable domain, filled in from reference TRBV7-3 and TRBJ2-7, reads GAGVSQTPSNKVTEKGKYVELRCDPISGHTALYWYRQSLGQGPEFLIYFQGTGAADDSGLPNDRFFAVRPEGSVSTLKIQRTERGDSAVYLCASSLSGQPYEQYFGPGTRLTVT.

The V gene is TRBV11-2, the J gene TRBJ1-5, with D possibly matching TRBD1 (5 bases). This CDR3 comprises 16 residues. CDR1 and CDR2 (germline): SGHAT, FQNNGV. Trimming left V 2 bases short and J 2 bases short, with 13 bases between. The CDR3 DNA is TGTGCCAGCAGCTTAAGGGGTGGTGGGGGCAATCAGCCCCAGCATTTT. Amino acids: CASSLRGGGGNQPQHF.

The chain recombines TRBV3-1 (or the pseudogene TRBV3-2) with TRBJ1-1; 10 positions match TRBD1. V was pared by 8 bases and J by 0 bases, with 6 bases of the junction left unmatched. CDR1 is LGHDT, CDR2 YNNKEL, per germline (reference sequence). The CDR3 spans 15 residues. The CDR3 is CASRTGGSMNTEAFF. For the CDR3, the DNA is TGTGCCAGCCGGACAGGGGGGTCGATGAACACTGAAGCTTTCTTT.

The V call is TRBV4-2, the J call TRBJ2-1, with TRBD2 as a possible D gene (6 bases). V was cut by 0 bases and J by 3 bases, with 12 bases left in between. CDR1 LGHNA and CDR2 YNFKEQ come from the germline V gene. CDR3 length: 16 amino acids. The CDR3 sequence is CASSQEGLRLYNEQFF. The CDR3 DNA sequence: TGTGCCAGCAGCCAAGAGGGACTTCGCCTCTACAATGAGCAGTTCTTC.

The rearrangement joins TRBV9 to TRBJ2-1; 7 bases line up with TRBD1. CDR1 and CDR2 from the germline V gene are SGDLS and YYNGEE. The CDR3 totals 15 residues. V gave up 3 bases and J gave up 5 bases; unmatched junction bases: 8. CDR3 bases: TGTGCCAGCAGCGCACGAAGGGGGCGGGACAATGAGCAGTTCTTC. It codes for CASSARRGRDNEQFF.

This chain links TRBV27 with TRBJ2-3, with TRBD2 matching over 11 bases. This CDR3 is 15 amino acids long. The J segment lost 5 bases and the V segment lost 3 bases, leaving 4 bases of the junction unmatched. CDR1 and CDR2 from the germline V gene are MNHEY and SMNVEV (reference sequence). DNA of the CDR3: TGTGCCAGCAGTTTGGGGGGGACTAGCGGAGATACGCAGTATTTT. The encoded protein is CASSLGGTSGDTQYF.